Listed here are 20 T cell receptor beta chains from one sample, sequenced in a study of blood T cells in healthy people across ages. Primed by a sample-barcoded 5' primer and a J-beta primer mix, a second PCR proceeded for about 6 to 11 cycles. TCRdb processed the 5' RACE reads anew with MiXCR; each CDR3 protein has one entry. The table includes roughly 730,000 distinct CDR3 sequences, just over 55% detected once. Sequenced: blood. These receptors originate from a man aged 40-49 years in good health.

The V and J genes are TRBV28 and TRBJ2-7; D may be TRBD1 or TRBD2 (5 bases each). Germline V lookup: CDR1 MDHEN, CDR2 SYDVKM. The CDR3 is 16 residues long. Trimming removed 2 bases at V and 2 bases at J, with 16 bases between. As DNA, the CDR3 is TGTGCCAGCAGTTTACGTGGGGGACCTCTGACCTACGAGCAGTACTTC. Protein sequence: CASSLRGGPLTYEQYF.

The DNA for the CDR3 is TGTGCCAGCAGTTACGGGTCTGGGGCTGGGGCCAACGTCCTGACTTTC. Residues: CASSYGSGAGANVLTF. The chain recombines TRBV6-6 with TRBJ2-6; no firm D call. Trimming removed 2 bases from V and 2 bases from J, with 10 bases in between. Germline V CDR1 and CDR2: MNHNY, SVGAGI (reference sequence). The CDR3 sequence is 16 residues long.

V gene TRBV28 combines with J gene TRBJ2-1, with D perhaps matching TRBD1 or TRBD2 (5 bases each). This CDR3 spans 14 amino acids. V was pared by 9 bases and J by 4 bases, with 16 bases between. CDR1 is MDHEN, CDR2 SYDVKM, per germline. The CDR3 DNA is TGTGCCAGTCTCCCCGGGGCCTTATACAATGAGCAGTTCTTC. Its translation is CASLPGALYNEQFF.

The gene calls are TRBV6-1 and TRBJ2-1, with a possible D match to TRBD2 (5 bases). The CDR3 is 14 residues long. With 2 bases removed from V and 12 bases from J, the gap between germline ends came to 17 bases. Germline values: CDR1 MNHNS, CDR2 SASEGT. The CDR3 here is CASSESVGSRGQFF. Written as DNA, the CDR3 is TGTGCCAGCAGTGAAAGCGTTGGCTCCCGGGGGCAGTTCTTC.

A single count supports this clonotype. The chain combines TRBV7-9 with TRBJ2-2; TRBD1 is a possible D gene (6 bases). The CDR3 is 16 residues long. The V and J ends lost 5 bases and 1 base respectively, with 14 bases between them. Germline V gene sequence: CDR1 SEHNR, CDR2 FQNEAQ (reference sequence). This chain's CDR3 is CASSRVGGVNTGELFF. The DNA of the CDR3 is TGTGCCAGCAGCCGGGTAGGGGGAGTGAACACCGGGGAGCTGTTTTTT.

This sequence joins TRBV7-2 and TRBJ1-2; D gene unclear. This CDR3 is 12 amino acids long. Trimming cost V 10 bases and J 0 bases, with 9 bases left between them. Germline CDR1 SGHTA, CDR2 FQGNSA. The DNA of the CDR3 is TGTGCCACCGGACTACCTAACTATGGCTACACCTTC. It encodes CATGLPNYGYTF.

This clonotype was recorded a few times. The V and J genes are TRBV6-4 and TRBJ2-5, with TRBD2 matching over 7 bases. J lost 1 base, V lost 3 bases, and 5 bases had no gene match. From germline, CDR1 is MRHNA and CDR2 SNTAGT. The CDR3 loop spans 15 amino acids. CDR3 residues: CASSEQASGQETQYF. CDR3 DNA sequence: TGTGCCAGCAGTGAGCAGGCTAGCGGCCAAGAGACCCAGTACTTC.

The chain couples TRBV6-6 to TRBJ2-2, with TRBD2 matching 7 bases. The CDR3 sequence is 14 residues long. Per germline, CDR1 MNHNY and CDR2 SVGAGI (reference sequence). With 7 bases clipped from V and 3 bases from J, the junction kept 5 bases outside the gene matches. The CDR3 coding sequence is TGTGCCAGCACAGGCGGGAGAGACACCGGGGAGCTGTTTTTT. Its translation: CASTGGRDTGELFF.

This chain connects TRBV20-1 to TRBJ2-1, with D perhaps matching TRBD2 (5 bases). Trimming left V 5 bases short and J 0 bases short, with 14 bases between. CDR3 length: 15 amino acids. The germline gives CDR1 DFQATT, CDR2 SNEGSKA (reference sequence). The CDR3 bases are TGCAGTGCTCCAATGGGAGCTAGCTCCTACAATGAGCAGTTCTTC. It translates to CSAPMGASSYNEQFF.

V and J are TRBV3-1 and TRBJ1-2; the match to TRBD1 covers 11 bases. The CDR3 has 15 residues. Germline V gives CDR1 LGHDT, CDR2 YNNKEL (reference sequence). J was trimmed by 7 bases and V by 0 bases; bases with no gene match: 4. The CDR3 here is CASSQDGQGASGYTF. The CDR3 DNA follows: TGTGCCAGCAGCCAAGATGGACAGGGGGCCTCTGGCTACACCTTC.

The gene calls are TRBV10-3 and TRBJ2-5, with TRBD1 as a possible D gene (7 bases). The V end lost 8 bases, the J end lost 2 bases, and 27 bases lay between the germline ends. The CDR3 contains 18 residues. Germline V CDR1 and CDR2: ENHRY, SYGVKD. The CDR3 protein is CAISTARDQGGMQETQYF. The CDR3 DNA is TGTGCCATCTCCACCGCCCGGGACCAGGGGGGAATGCAAGAGACCCAGTACTTC.

The gene calls are TRBV6-2 or TRBV6-3 and TRBJ2-5, with D uncertain. The CDR3 is 16 residues long. Germline V gene data show CDR1 as MNHEY and CDR2 as SVGEGT. The V gene lost 0 bases and the J gene lost 4 bases, with 15 bases spanning the gap. The CDR3: CASSYSTAASRETQYF. DNA for the CDR3: TGTGCCAGCAGTTACTCCACCGCGGCCAGTCGAGAGACCCAGTACTTC.

V gene TRBV28 combines with J gene TRBJ2-7; 8 nucleotides match TRBD2. The DNA matches TRBJ2-1 better at its end, which makes the J call doubtful. The CDR3 covers 15 residues. Per the germline V gene, CDR1 is MDHEN and CDR2 is SYDVKM. The DNA of the CDR3 is TGTGCCAGCAGTTTAACCTCGGGGGGGTACGATGAGCAGTTCTTC. Amino acids: CASSLTSGGYDEQFF.

The chain links TRBV2 to TRBJ1-1; D is perhaps TRBD1 (6 bases). CDR1 and CDR2 (germline): SNHLY, FYNNEI. The CDR3 has 16 residues. Deletions cut 7 bases from V and 4 bases from J, with 22 bases between. The CDR3 nucleotides read TGTGCCAGCAACAAAGGGGGGAGAACAAGGGGCACTGAAGCTTTCTTT. Its protein product is CASNKGGRTRGTEAFF.

V usage is TRBV7-9 and J usage is TRBJ2-1, with D perhaps TRBD1 (6 bases). Germline assignment: CDR1 SEHNR and CDR2 FQNEAQ (reference sequence). The length of the CDR3 is 13 residues. The V end lost 5 bases, the J end lost 6 bases, and 11 bases lay between the germline ends. For the CDR3, the DNA is TGTGCCAGCAGCGGCAAAGGGGGCAATGAGCAGTTCTTC. Amino acids: CASSGKGGNEQFF.

The chain recombines TRBV14 with TRBJ2-3, with a weak D call TRBD2 (6 bases). This CDR3 has 14 amino acids. The germline V gene has CDR1 SGHDN and CDR2 FVKESK. The V gene lost 3 bases and the J gene lost 2 bases, with 9 bases spanning the gap. CDR3 protein: CASSHGLNTDTQYF. In DNA form, the CDR3 reads TGTGCCAGCAGCCACGGACTAAACACAGATACGCAGTATTTT. Supplemented by reference TRBV14 and TRBJ2-3, the full variable domain reads EAGVTQFPSHSVIEKGQTVTLRCDPISGHDNLYWYRRVMGKEIKFLLHFVKESKQDESGMPNNRFLAERTGGTYSTLKVQPAELEDSGVYFCASSHGLNTDTQYFGPGTRLTVL.

There are a few counts of this clonotype. The chain employs TRBV7-9 and TRBJ1-4; 7 bases line up with TRBD1. After removal of 5 bases from V and 5 bases from J, the junction contained 11 bases not matched to a gene. This CDR3 region has 16 residues. The germline V gene encodes CDR1 SEHNR and CDR2 FQNEAQ (reference sequence). Written as DNA, the CDR3 is TGTGCCAGCAGCCATGATGGGTCCAGGGGGAATGAAAAACTGTTTTTT. Amino acids: CASSHDGSRGNEKLFF.

The CDR3 protein is CASSFMIGGGYNEQFF. DNA for the CDR3: TGTGCCAGCAGCTTTATGATTGGAGGGGGGTACAATGAGCAGTTCTTC. This sequence joins TRBV7-2 and TRBJ2-1; D is perhaps TRBD1 or TRBD2 (6 bases each). The CDR3 extends over 16 amino acids. Germline lookup yields CDR1 SGHTA and CDR2 FQGNSA. The V gene lost 3 bases and the J gene lost 4 bases, with 16 bases spanning the gap.

This clonotype was detected only a few times. The rearrangement joins TRBV14 to TRBJ2-3; 7 nucleotides agree with TRBD2. V lost 0 bases, J lost 2 bases, and 2 bases stayed unmatched. The germline V gene has CDR1 SGHDN and CDR2 FVKESK. The CDR3 runs to 15 residues. CDR3 DNA: TGTGCCAGCAGCCAAGAGCGGGGGTACACAGATACGCAGTATTTT. The encoded protein is CASSQERGYTDTQYF.

The genes are TRBV7-2 and TRBJ2-1, with D perhaps TRBD1 or TRBD2 (5 bases each). The CDR3 covers 12 residues. With 1 base removed from V and 11 bases from J, the gap between germline ends came to 9 bases. The germline V gene encodes CDR1 SGHTA and CDR2 FQGNSA. The CDR3 nucleotides are TGTGCCAGCAGCTTAGACGTGGGACAGCAGTTCTTC. Residues: CASSLDVGQQFF.